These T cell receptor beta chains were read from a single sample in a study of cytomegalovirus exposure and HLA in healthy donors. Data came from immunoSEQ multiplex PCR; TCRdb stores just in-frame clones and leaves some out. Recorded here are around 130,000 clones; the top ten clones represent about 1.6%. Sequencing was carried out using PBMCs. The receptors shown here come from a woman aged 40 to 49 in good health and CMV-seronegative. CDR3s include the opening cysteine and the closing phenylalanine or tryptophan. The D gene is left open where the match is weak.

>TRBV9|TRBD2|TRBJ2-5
TGTGCCAGCAGCAGCCCACTAGCGAGGGAGACCCAGTACTTC
CASSSPLARETQYF
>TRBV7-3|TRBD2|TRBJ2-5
TGTGCCAGCAGCTTATGGGGGGGGGAGACCCAGTACTTC
CASSLWGGETQYF
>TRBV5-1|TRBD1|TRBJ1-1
TGCGCCAGCCGTTATCAGGGGGCTGATGAAGCTTTCTTT
CASRYQGADEAFF
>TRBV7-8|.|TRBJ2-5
TGTGCCAGCAGCTTTTCTCAAGAGACCCAGTACTTC
CASSFSQETQYF
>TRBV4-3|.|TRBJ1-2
TGCGCCAGCAGCCAAGCGAGAACAGGAACGGGCTACACCTTC
CASSQARTGTGYTF
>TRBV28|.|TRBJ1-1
TGTGCCAGCAGTGTAGGCGGGGAGGCGAACACTGAAGCTTTCTTT
CASSVGGEANTEAFF
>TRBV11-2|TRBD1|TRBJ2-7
TGTGCCAGCAGCCCGGACAGGGTCTACGAGCAGTACTTC
CASSPDRVYEQYF
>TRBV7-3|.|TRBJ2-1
TGTGCCAGCAGCTACACCGGAACAGGGAGCGAGCAGTTCTTC
CASSYTGTGSEQFF
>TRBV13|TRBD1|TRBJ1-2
TGTGCCAGCAGCTCAGACAGGGGCGCGAGTGGCTACACCTTC
CASSSDRGASGYTF
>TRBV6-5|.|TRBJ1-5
TGTGCCAGCAGTATTACAGGGTCGCGGCCCCAGCATTTT
CASSITGSRPQHF
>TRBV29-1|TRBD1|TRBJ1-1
TGCAGCGCCGGGGACAGGAACGCTGAAGCTTTCTTT
CSAGDRNAEAFF
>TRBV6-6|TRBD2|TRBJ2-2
TGTGCCAGCAGAACTTCTAGCGGGCTTAACACCGGGGAGCTGTTTTTT
CASRTSSGLNTGELFF
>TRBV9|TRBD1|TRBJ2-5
TGTGCCAGCACTCGGCCGGACAGGGGGCTTGGGGAGACCCAGTACTTC
CASTRPDRGLGETQYF
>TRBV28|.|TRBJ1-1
TGTGCCAGCAGTTTCTCAGGAATCGGAACTGAAGCTTTCTTT
CASSFSGIGTEAFF
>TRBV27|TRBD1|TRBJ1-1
TGTGCCAGCAGAGACAGGGTTGAAGCTTTCTTT
CASRDRVEAFF
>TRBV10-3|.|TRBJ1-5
TGTGCCATCAGTGAGTCGACTCAGGGTAGGCAGCCCCAGCATTTT
CAISESTQGRQPQHF
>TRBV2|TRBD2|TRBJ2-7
TGTGCCAGCAGTGAAGAAGCGGGGCGATCCTACGAGCAGTACTTC
CASSEEAGRSYEQYF
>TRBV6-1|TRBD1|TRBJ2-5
TGTGCCAGCAGGGAAGGACAGGTACAGACCCAGTACTTC
CASREGQVQTQYF
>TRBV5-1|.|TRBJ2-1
TGCGCCAGCAGCTCTGGACAGTCGTACAATGAGCAGTTCTTC
CASSSGQSYNEQFF
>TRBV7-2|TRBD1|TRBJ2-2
TGTGCCAGCAGCCGGGTGACAGGGGGCTCCGGGGAGCTGTTTTTT
CASSRVTGGSGELFF
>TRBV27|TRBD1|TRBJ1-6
TGTGCCAGCAGTCTCTCCGGGACAGGGTATTCACCCCTCCACTTT
CASSLSGTGYSPLHF
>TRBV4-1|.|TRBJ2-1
TGCGCCAGCAGCCCCACGGGGGCAGGGGGTGAGCAGTTCTTC
CASSPTGAGGEQFF
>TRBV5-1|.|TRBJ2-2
TGCGCCAGCAGCTCGACCGGGGAGAGGGCCGGGGAGCTGTTTTTT
CASSSTGERAGELFF
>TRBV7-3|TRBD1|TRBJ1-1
TGTGCCAGCAGCTTAAGATGGACAGGTGAACTTATTGAAGCTTTCTTT
CASSLRWTGELIEAFF
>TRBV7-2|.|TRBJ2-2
TGTGCCAGCAGCGAAGCCCCGAACACCGGGGAGCTGTTTTTT
CASSEAPNTGELFF
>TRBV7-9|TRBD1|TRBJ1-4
TGTGCCAGCAGGTATCAGGGGGCGACAACTAATGAAAAACTGTTTTTT
CASRYQGATTNEKLFF
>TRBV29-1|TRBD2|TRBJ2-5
TGCAGCGTCGAAGGACTAGCGGGGGGGTACCAAGAGACCCAGTACTTC
CSVEGLAGGYQETQYF
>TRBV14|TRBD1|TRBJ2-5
TGTGCCAGCAGCCCGACAGGGTGGTCAGAGACCCAGTACTTC
CASSPTGWSETQYF
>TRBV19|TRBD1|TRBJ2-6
TGTGCCAGTAGTGTGGACAGGGCTGGGGCCAACGTCCTGACTTTC
CASSVDRAGANVLTF
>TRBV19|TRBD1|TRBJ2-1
TGTGCCAGTAGTAGGGGACAGGGGGCTAGCAATGAGCAGTTCTTC
CASSRGQGASNEQFF
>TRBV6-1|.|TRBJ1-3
TGTGCCAGCATGGCAGGGCTGGGAAACACCATATATTTT
CASMAGLGNTIYF
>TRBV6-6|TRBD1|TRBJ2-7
TGTGCCAGCAGCTCTGGACAGGGGGCCTCCGAGCAGTACTTC
CASSSGQGASEQYF
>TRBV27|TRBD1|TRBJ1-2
TGTGCCAGCAGTTTCGTCCCGGGACAGGATCGGTATGGCTACACCTTC
CASSFVPGQDRYGYTF